This record looks at one TCR beta chain sequence and its context. The entry originates in a study of control samples from healthy donors and cancer patients. Assay used: immunoSEQ multiplex PCR; TCRdb lists only in-frame clones, some missing. The data contain 73,000 or so clones, roughly 87% of them singletons. V lost 1 base and J 8 bases, leaving 15 bases between the germline ends. CDR3 length: 15 amino acids. Germline V gene lookup returns CDR1 SGHTA and CDR2 FQGNSA. The source material was blood. The receptor was isolated from a woman aged 50 to 60 in good health. V gene TRBV7-2 combines with J gene TRBJ2-4; possible D gene TRBD1, 6 bases. Here the CDR3 DNA reads TGTGCCAGCAGCTTAGTGTCTGGGGGCCGGGACATTCAGTACTTC. Protein: CASSLVSGGRDIQYF.